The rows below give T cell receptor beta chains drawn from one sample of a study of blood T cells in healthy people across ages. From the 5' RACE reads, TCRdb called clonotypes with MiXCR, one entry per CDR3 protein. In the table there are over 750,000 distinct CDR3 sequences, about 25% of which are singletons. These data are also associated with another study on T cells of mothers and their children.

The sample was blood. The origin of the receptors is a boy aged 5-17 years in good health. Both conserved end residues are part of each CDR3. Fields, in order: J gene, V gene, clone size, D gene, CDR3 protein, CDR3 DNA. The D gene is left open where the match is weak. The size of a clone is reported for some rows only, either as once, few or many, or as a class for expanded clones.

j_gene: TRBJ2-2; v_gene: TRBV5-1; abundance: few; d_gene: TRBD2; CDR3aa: CASSLTSGTGELFF; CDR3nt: TGCGCCAGCAGCCTGACTAGCGGGACCGGGGAGCTGTTTTTT
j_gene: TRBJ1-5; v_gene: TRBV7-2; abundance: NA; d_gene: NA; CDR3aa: CASSTSTASNQPQHF; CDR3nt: TGTGCCAGCAGCACCTCGACAGCTAGCAATCAGCCCCAGCATTTT
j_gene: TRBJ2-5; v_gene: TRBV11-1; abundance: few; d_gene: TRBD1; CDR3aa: CASSGDRQETQYF; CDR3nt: TGTGCCAGCAGCGGGGACAGGCAAGAGACCCAGTACTTC
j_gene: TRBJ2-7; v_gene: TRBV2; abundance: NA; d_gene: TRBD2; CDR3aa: CASSGAGAIVAYEQYF; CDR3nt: TGTGCCAGCAGTGGAGCGGGGGCCATCGTAGCCTACGAGCAGTACTTC
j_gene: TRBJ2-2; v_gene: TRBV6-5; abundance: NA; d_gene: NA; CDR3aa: CASIRTDTGELFF; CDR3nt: TGTGCCAGCATCAGGACAGACACCGGGGAGCTGTTTTTT
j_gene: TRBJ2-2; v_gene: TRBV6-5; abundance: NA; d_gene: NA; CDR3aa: CASSFRLPGELFF; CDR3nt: TGTGCCAGCAGTTTCCGGCTGCCCGGGGAGCTGTTTTTT
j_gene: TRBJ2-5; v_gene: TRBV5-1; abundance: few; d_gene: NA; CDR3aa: CASGGGVGETQYF; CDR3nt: TGCGCCAGCGGAGGGGGCGTCGGGGAGACCCAGTACTTC
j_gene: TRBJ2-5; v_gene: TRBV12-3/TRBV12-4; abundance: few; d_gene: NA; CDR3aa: CASRTGCQETQYF; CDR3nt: TGTGCCAGCAGAACGGGATGCCAAGAGACCCAGTACTTC
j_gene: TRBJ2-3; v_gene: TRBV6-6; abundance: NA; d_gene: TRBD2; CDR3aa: CASQRGNTDTQYF; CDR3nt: TGTGCCAGCCAGCGGGGGAACACAGATACGCAGTATTTT
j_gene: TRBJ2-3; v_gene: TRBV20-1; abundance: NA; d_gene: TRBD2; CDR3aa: CSAMGLAGLTDTQYF; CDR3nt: TGCAGTGCTATGGGACTAGCGGGACTCACAGATACGCAGTATTTT
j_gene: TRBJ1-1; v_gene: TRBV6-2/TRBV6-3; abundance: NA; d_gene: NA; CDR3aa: CASRGPEAFF; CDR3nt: TGTGCCAGCAGGGGCCCTGAAGCTTTCTTT
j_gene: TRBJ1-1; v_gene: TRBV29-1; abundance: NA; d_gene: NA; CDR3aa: CSVELGQEEAFF; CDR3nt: TGCAGCGTTGAGTTGGGTCAGGAGGAAGCTTTCTTT
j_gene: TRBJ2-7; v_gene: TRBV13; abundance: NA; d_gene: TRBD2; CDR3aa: CASSPRLAGGPSNEQYF; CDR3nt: TGTGCCAGCAGCCCACGACTAGCGGGAGGGCCAAGCAACGAGCAGTACTTC
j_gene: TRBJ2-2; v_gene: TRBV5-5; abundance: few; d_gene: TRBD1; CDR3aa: CASSGTDTGELFF; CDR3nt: TGTGCCAGCAGCGGGACAGACACCGGGGAGCTGTTTTTT
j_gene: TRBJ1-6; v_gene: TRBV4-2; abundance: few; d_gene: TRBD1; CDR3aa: CASSQGGQGINSPLHF; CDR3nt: TGTGCCAGCAGCCAAGGGGGACAGGGGATTAATTCACCCCTCCACTTT
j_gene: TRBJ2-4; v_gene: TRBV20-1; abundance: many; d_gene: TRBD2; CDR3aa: CSSGTKNIQYF; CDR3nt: TGCAGTAGCGGGACCAAAAACATTCAGTACTTC
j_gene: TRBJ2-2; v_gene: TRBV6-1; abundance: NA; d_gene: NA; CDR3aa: CASSEASGVTWTGELFF; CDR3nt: TGTGCCAGCAGTGAAGCCTCAGGGGTTACTTGGACCGGGGAGCTGTTTTTT
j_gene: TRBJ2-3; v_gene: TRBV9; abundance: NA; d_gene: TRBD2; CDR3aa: CASSAPRSGGGSDTQYF; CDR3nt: TGTGCCAGCAGCGCTCCCCGGAGCGGGGGGGGGTCAGATACGCAGTATTTT
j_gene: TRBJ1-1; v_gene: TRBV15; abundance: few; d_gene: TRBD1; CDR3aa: CATSSPFRGGNAAFF; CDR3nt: TGTGCCACCAGCAGCCCTTTCAGGGGGGGCAACGCGGCTTTCTTT
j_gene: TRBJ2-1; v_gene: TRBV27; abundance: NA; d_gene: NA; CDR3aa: CASSSPRNNEQFF; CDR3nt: TGTGCCAGCAGTTCCCCAAGAAACAATGAGCAGTTCTTC
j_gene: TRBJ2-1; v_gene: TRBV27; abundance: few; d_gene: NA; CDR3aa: CASSLRSTHEQFF; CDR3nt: TGTGCCAGCAGTTTACGGTCGACCCATGAGCAGTTCTTC
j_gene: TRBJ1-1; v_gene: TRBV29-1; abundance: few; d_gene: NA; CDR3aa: CSVEWAGDTEAFF; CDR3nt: TGCAGCGTTGAATGGGCTGGGGACACTGAAGCTTTCTTT
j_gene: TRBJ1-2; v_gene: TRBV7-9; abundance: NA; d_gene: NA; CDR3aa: CASSLAITGHNYGYTF; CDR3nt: TGTGCCAGCAGCTTAGCAATAACAGGGCACAACTATGGCTACACCTTC
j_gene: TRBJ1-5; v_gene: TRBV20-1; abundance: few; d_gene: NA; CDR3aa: CSAQQGTGNQPQHF; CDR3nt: TGCAGTGCCCAACAGGGAACGGGCAATCAGCCCCAGCATTTT
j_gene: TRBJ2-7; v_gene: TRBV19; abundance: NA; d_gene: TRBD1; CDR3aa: CASSIFQGAYEQYF; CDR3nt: TGTGCCAGTAGTATCTTTCAGGGGGCCTACGAGCAGTACTTC
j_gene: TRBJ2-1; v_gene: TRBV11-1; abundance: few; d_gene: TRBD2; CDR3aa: CASRGSGIFEQFF; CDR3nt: TGTGCCAGCAGAGGTAGCGGGATATTTGAGCAGTTCTTC
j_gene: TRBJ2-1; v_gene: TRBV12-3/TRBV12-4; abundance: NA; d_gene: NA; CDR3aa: CATAREQFF; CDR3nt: TGTGCCACCGCCCGTGAGCAGTTCTTC
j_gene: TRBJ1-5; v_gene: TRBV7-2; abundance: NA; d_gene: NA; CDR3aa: CASSFDGLQPQHF; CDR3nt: TGTGCCAGCAGCTTCGACGGGTTGCAGCCCCAGCATTTT
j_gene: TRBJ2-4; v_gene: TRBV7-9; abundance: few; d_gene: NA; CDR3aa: CASSLVSIHGDIQYF; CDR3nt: TGTGCCAGCAGCTTAGTGTCTATCCACGGCGACATTCAGTACTTC
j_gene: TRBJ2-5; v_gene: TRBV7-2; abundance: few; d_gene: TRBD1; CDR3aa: CASSPPRQGKETQYF; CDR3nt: TGTGCCAGCAGCCCCCCCAGACAGGGAAAAGAGACCCAGTACTTC
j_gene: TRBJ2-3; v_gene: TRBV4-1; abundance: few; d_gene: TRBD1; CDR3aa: CASSQRDRGDTQYF; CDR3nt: TGCGCCAGCAGCCAGAGGGACAGGGGGGATACGCAGTATTTT
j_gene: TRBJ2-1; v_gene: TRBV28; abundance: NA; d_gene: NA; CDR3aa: CASSARLDEQFF; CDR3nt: TGTGCCAGCAGTGCCCGGCTGGATGAGCAGTTCTTC
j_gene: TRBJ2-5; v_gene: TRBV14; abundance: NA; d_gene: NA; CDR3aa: CASSQSLGAGVKETQYF; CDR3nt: TGTGCCAGCAGCCAATCCCTAGGGGCAGGGGTAAAGGAGACCCAGTACTTC
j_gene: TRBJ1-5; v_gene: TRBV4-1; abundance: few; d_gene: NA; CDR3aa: CASSQEIGGGQPQHF; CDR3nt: TGCGCCAGCAGCCAAGAAATTGGGGGCGGACAGCCCCAGCATTTT
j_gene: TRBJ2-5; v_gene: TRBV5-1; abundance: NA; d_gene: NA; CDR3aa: CASSAGQTQRETQYF; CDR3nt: TGCGCCAGCAGTGCGGGACAGACTCAGCGGGAGACCCAGTACTTC
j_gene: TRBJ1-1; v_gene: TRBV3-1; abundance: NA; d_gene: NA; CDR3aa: CASSQGRTGNTEAFF; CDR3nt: TGTGCCAGCAGCCAAGGGAGGACGGGGAACACTGAAGCTTTCTTT
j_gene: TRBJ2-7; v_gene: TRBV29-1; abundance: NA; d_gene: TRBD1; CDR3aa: CSVQGTELEQYF; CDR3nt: TGCAGCGTTCAGGGGACAGAGCTAGAGCAGTACTTC
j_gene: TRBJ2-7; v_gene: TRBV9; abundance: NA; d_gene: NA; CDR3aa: CASSSQQEPYEQYF; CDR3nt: TGTGCCAGCAGCTCCCAACAGGAGCCCTACGAGCAGTACTTC
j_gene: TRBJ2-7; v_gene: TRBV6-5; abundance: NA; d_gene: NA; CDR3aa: CASSYSIVSEQYF; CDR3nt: TGTGCCAGCAGTTACTCGATTGTGTCCGAGCAGTACTTC
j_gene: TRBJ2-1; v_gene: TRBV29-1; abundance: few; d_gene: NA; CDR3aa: CSVEDSIEGDNEQFF; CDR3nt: TGCAGCGTTGAGGACTCCATTGAGGGAGACAATGAGCAGTTCTTC
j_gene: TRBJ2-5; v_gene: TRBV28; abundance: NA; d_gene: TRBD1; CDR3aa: CASSLLDRDEETQYF; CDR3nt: TGTGCCAGCAGTTTACTAGACAGGGACGAGGAGACCCAGTACTTC
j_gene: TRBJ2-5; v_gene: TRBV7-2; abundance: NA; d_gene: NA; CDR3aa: CASSRPRETQYF; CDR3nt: TGTGCCAGCAGCCGACCCCGGGAGACCCAGTACTTC
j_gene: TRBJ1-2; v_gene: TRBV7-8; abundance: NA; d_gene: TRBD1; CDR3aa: CASTPGQGLNYGYTF; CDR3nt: TGTGCCAGCACCCCGGGACAGGGGCTTAACTATGGCTACACCTTC
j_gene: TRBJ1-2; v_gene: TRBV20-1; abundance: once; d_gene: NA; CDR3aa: CSARAQGYGYTF; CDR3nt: TGCAGTGCTAGAGCACAGGGTTATGGCTACACCTTC
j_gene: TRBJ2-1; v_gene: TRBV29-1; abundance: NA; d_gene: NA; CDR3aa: CSAEGGNEQFF; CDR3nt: TGCAGCGCTGAGGGAGGTAATGAGCAGTTCTTC
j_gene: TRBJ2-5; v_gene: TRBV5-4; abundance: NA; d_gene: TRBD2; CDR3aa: CASSLAGDFQETQYF; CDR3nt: TGTGCCAGCAGCTTAGCGGGAGACTTCCAAGAGACCCAGTACTTC
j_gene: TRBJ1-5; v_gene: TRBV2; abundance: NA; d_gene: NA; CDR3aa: CASSEFGESNQPQHF; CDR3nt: TGTGCCAGCAGTGAATTCGGGGAAAGCAATCAGCCCCAGCATTTT
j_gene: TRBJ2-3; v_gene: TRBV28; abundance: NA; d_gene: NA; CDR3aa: CASSLGSGATTDTQYF; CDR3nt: TGTGCCAGCAGTTTAGGTTCCGGGGCCACCACAGATACGCAGTATTTT
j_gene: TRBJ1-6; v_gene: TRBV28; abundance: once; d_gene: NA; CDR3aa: CASRVSDPGGNSHLHF; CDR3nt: TGTGCCAGCAGAGTCTCCGACCCCGGGGGAAATTCACACCTCCACTTT
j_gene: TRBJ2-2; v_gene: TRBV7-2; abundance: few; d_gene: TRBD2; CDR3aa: CASSPRSYGTSRADRELFF; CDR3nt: TGTGCCAGCAGCCCAAGGTCGTACGGGACTAGCCGTGCGGACCGGGAGCTGTTTTTT
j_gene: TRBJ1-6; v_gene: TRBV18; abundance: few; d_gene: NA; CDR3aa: CASSLQGADSPLHF; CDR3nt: TGTGCCAGCTCACTACAGGGAGCTGATTCACCCCTCCACTTT
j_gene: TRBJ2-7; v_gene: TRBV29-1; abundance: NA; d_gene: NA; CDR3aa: CSGKTGSYEQYF; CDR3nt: TGCAGCGGGAAGACAGGATCCTACGAGCAGTACTTC
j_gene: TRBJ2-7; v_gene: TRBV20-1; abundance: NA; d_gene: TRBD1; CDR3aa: CSARDWDRAYEQYF; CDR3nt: TGCAGTGCTAGAGATTGGGACAGGGCCTACGAGCAGTACTTC
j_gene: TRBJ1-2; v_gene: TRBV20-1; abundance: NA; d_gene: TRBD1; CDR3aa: CSAPTGVSYGYTF; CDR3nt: TGCAGTGCCCCGACAGGGGTTAGCTATGGCTACACCTTC
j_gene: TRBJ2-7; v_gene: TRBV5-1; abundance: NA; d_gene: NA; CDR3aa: CASSPRQGGNEQYF; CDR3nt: TGCGCCAGCAGCCCCCGACAGGGAGGTAACGAGCAGTACTTC
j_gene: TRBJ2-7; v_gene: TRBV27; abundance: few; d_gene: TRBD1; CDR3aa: CASSEGQTAYEQYF; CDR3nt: TGTGCCAGCAGTGAGGGACAGACCGCCTACGAGCAGTACTTC
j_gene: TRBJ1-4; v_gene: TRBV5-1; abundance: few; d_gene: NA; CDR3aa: CASSKGELNEKLFF; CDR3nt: TGCGCCAGCAGCAAGGGCGAATTAAATGAAAAACTGTTTTTT
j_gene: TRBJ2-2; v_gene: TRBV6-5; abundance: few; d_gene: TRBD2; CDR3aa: CASSYMGLAGATGELFF; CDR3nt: TGTGCCAGCAGTTATATGGGACTAGCGGGCGCCACCGGGGAGCTGTTTTTT
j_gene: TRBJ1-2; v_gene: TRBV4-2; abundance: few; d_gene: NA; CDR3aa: CASSQVGDWGYTF; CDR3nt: TGTGCCAGCAGCCAAGTGGGGGATTGGGGCTACACCTTC